This T cell receptor beta chain was recovered during a study of blood T cell repertoires in COVID-19. At the level of the study: From T cells, B-cell-depleted T cells, or PBMCs came the material, which was cDNA or gDNA.

Per the study methods: Estimation of nucleated cell counts was performed using reference gene primer amplification. Sequenced by immunoSEQ multiplex PCR; TCRdb stores in-frame clones only, minus some. V, J and clone size are those of that table, while D and trimming were read from the DNA. The repertoire consists of approximately 440,000 clones, with 90% occurring once and the leading ten covering about 0.57%. The germline V gene has CDR1 SNHLY and CDR2 FYNNEI. The CDR3 length is 14 residues. The ends lost 4 bases at V and 12 bases at J; junction bases unmatched: 12. Participants' reported clinical history set cohort assignment.

The TCR comes from a man younger than 35 who had recovered from COVID-19. The chain joins TRBV2 to TRBJ1-1; 9 bases fit TRBD1. The source material was PBMCs or T cells enriched from blood (not recorded which). CDR3 in DNA: TGTGCCAGCAGTGTCGGCCCGGGACAGGGTGATTCTTTCTTT. Translated, it gives CASSVGPGQGDSFF. Based on the CDR3 plus reference TRBV2 and TRBJ1-1, the full variable domain is EPEVTQTPSHQVTQMGQEVILRCVPISNHLYFYWYRQILGQKVEFLVSFYNNEISEKSEIFDDQFSVERPDGSNFTLKIRSTKLEDSAMYFCASSVGPGQGDSFFGQGTRLTVV.